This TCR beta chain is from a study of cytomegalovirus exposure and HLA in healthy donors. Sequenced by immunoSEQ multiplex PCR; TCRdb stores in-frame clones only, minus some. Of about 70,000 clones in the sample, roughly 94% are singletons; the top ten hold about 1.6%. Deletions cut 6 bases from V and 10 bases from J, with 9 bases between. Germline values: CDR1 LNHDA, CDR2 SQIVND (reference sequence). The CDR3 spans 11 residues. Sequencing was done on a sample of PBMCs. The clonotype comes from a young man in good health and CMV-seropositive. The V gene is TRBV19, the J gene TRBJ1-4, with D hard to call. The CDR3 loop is CASSASRKLFF. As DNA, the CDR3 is TGTGCCAGTAGCGCCTCTAGAAAACTGTTTTTT.